A selection of T cell receptor beta chains follows, all from one sample in a study of control samples from healthy donors and cancer patients. TCRdb keeps only in-frame clones here, not all; method: immunoSEQ multiplex PCR. The sample yields under 60,000 clones, more than 85% seen once. The sequenced sample consisted of PBMCs. These receptors were collected from a woman aged 50 to 65 with head and neck cancer. Each CDR3 is given with its conserved first and last residue. D genes are given only for firm matches.

cdr3_length	d_call	v_call	j_call	cdr3_aa
14	TRBD2	TRBV6-6	TRBJ2-1	CASSTGRDYNEQFF
15	NA	TRBV14	TRBJ2-4	CASSQERSREDIQYF
12	NA	TRBV30	TRBJ1-4	CAWSFTVEKLFF
16	TRBD1	TRBV7-2	TRBJ2-4	CASSSGQNLAKNIQYF
14	NA	TRBV10-3	TRBJ2-7	CAISEMDSFYEQYF
15	NA	TRBV28	TRBJ2-7	CASQQRDTGEYEQYF
15	TRBD1	TRBV7-2	TRBJ1-5	CASSLGDRGHQPQHF
12	TRBD2	TRBV15	TRBJ2-1	CATSLLANEQFF
16	NA	TRBV5-6	TRBJ1-2	CASSLVKGPRRYGYTF
15	NA	TRBV19	TRBJ2-2	CASSIFSQGGGELFF
15	NA	TRBV9	TRBJ2-7	CASSVGRGDGYEQYF
14	TRBD1	TRBV6-5	TRBJ1-2	CASSWTGGIYGYTF
14	NA	TRBV5-1	TRBJ1-1	CASSLGTVGFGAFF
16	TRBD2	TRBV5-4	TRBJ2-6	CASSSRGVSGANVLTF
17	NA	TRBV7-9	TRBJ1-4	CASSLEVRQLADEKLFF
15	NA	TRBV7-9	TRBJ1-1	CASSLASRANTEAFF
13	TRBD2	TRBV29-1	TRBJ2-7	CSASLAGPYEQYF
19	NA	TRBV28	TRBJ1-2	CASSLARTVVLLTNYGYTF
16	NA	TRBV7-9	TRBJ2-1	CASSLGWGESYNEQFF
15	TRBD2	TRBV11-3	TRBJ2-1	CASSLTSGGLDEQFF
15	NA	TRBV14	TRBJ2-3	CASSQTVSPTDTQYF
15	NA	TRBV28	TRBJ1-2	CASSLGGRANYGYTF
15	NA	TRBV4-1	TRBJ1-5	CASSPSDRANQPQHF
13	NA	TRBV19	TRBJ2-1	CASSMGLYNEQFF
17	TRBD1	TRBV15	TRBJ1-5	CATSREKGQDSNQPQHF